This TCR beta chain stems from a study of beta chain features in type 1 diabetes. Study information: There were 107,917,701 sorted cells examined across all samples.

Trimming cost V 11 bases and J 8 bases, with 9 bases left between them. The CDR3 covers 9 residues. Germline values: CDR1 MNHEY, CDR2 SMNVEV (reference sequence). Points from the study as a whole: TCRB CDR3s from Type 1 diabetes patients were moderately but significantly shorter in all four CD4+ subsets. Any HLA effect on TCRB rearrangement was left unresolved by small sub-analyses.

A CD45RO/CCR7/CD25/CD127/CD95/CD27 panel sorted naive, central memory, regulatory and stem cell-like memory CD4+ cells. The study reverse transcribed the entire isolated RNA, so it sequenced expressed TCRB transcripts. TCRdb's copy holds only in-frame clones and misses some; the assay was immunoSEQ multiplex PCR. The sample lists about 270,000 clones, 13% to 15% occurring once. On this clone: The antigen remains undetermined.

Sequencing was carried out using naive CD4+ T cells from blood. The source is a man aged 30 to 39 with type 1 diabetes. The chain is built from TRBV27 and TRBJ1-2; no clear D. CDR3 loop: CALRGGYTF. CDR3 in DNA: TGTGCCCTTAGAGGGGGCTACACCTTC.